Presented here are 20 T cell receptor beta chains from one specimen sequenced in a study of early T cells in non-severe SARS-CoV-2 infection. TCRdb ran MiXCR on the 5' RACE reads and lists one entry per CDR3 protein. This table holds some 46,000 distinct CDR3 sequences, approximately 6.1% found once. Sample: whole blood. All receptors come from an adult who was a healthcare worker with PCR-confirmed SARS-CoV-2 infection or an uninfected control (not recorded which).

The V and J genes are TRBV7-9 and TRBJ1-1, with 7 bases lining up with TRBD1. The germline V gene has CDR1 SEHNR and CDR2 FQNEAQ (reference sequence). J was trimmed by 1 base and V by 2 bases; bases with no gene match: 7. There are 16 residues in the CDR3. The CDR3 DNA reads as TGTGCCAGCAGCTTACGAGGGGGCGCGGGGAACACTGAAGCTTTCTTT. Encoded protein: CASSLRGGAGNTEAFF.

This clonotype showed up many times. This rearrangement joins TRBV20-1 to TRBJ2-7; D might be TRBD2 (6 bases). CDR1 and CDR2 (germline): DFQATT, SNEGSKA (reference sequence). The CDR3 spans 17 residues. Trimming took 0 bases from V and 0 from J, leaving 18 bases between them. The CDR3 bases are TGCAGTGCTAGAGATGAGGGCAGCGGGCAGTCCTCCTACGAGCAGTACTTC. It encodes CSARDEGSGQSSYEQYF.

Many counts were recorded for this clonotype. The chain couples TRBV11-3 to TRBJ2-4, with a weak D call TRBD2 (5 bases). The CDR3 contains 13 residues. Germline loops: CDR1 SGHNT, CDR2 YENEEA. V dropped 2 bases and J dropped 7 bases, with 9 bases sitting between them. CDR3 region: CASSLSPGNIQYF. Written as DNA, the CDR3 is TGTGCCAGCAGCTTAAGTCCGGGGAACATTCAGTACTTC.

This clonotype appeared many times. The chain has TRBV5-4 and TRBJ2-2; possible D gene TRBD2, 6 bases. This CDR3 has 17 residues. Trimming took off 4 bases at V and 4 bases at J, with 20 bases between the two ends. Germline CDR1 and CDR2: SGHNT and YYREEE (reference sequence). The CDR3 loop is CASSPSGGRGFTGELFF. The CDR3 DNA is TGTGCCAGCAGCCCGAGCGGAGGGCGTGGATTCACCGGGGAGCTGTTTTTT.

In its sample, this clonotype was seen many times. The chain is built from TRBV29-1 and TRBJ1-6; 7 bases match TRBD1. Germline lookup yields CDR1 SQVTM and CDR2 ANQGSEA. The V segment lost 6 bases and the J segment 10 bases; nucleotides outside the gene matches: 12. CDR3 length: 14 residues. This chain's CDR3 is CSVTQGGAGSPLHF. CDR3 DNA sequence: TGCAGCGTCACCCAGGGGGGCGCCGGGTCACCCCTCCACTTT.

Ten or more counts support this clonotype. The gene calls are TRBV11-2 and TRBJ2-1; D is perhaps TRBD2 (5 bases). The CDR3 loop spans 14 amino acids. Deletions cut 5 bases from V and 6 bases from J, with 14 bases between. Germline V gene lookup returns CDR1 SGHAT and CDR2 FQNNGV. CDR3 DNA: TGTGCCAGCAGCGACTGGGCGGGCCTCAATGAGCAGTTCTTC. It is translated as CASSDWAGLNEQFF.

Many counts were recorded for this clonotype. V usage is TRBV11-1 and J usage is TRBJ2-3, with a tentative D call TRBD1 (6 bases). The germline CDR1 and CDR2 sequences are SGHAT and FQDESV (reference sequence). Trimming removed 5 bases at V and 4 bases at J, with 10 bases between. The CDR3 spans 13 residues. CDR3 amino acids: CASSQDSPDTQYF. The CDR3 nucleotides are TGTGCCAGCAGCCAGGACAGCCCAGATACGCAGTATTTT.

At least ten counts were recorded for this clonotype. The J gene is TRBJ1-5, the V gene TRBV4-1, with D unclear. The CDR3 consists of 13 residues. Germline V lookup: CDR1 MGHRA, CDR2 YSYEKL. Trimming removed 6 bases at V and 3 bases at J, with 9 bases between. The CDR3 reads CASSSRNNQPQHF. CDR3 DNA sequence: TGCGCCAGCAGTAGCCGTAACAATCAGCCCCAGCATTTT.

Ten or more counts support this clonotype. The CDR3 DNA follows: TGTGCCAGCACCCATCGATTCCATCAGCCCCAGCATTTT. It codes for CASTHRFHQPQHF. This chain links TRBV28 with TRBJ1-5; D call uncertain. Trimming stripped 7 bases from V and 5 bases from J, with 12 bases between. Per the germline V gene, CDR1 is MDHEN and CDR2 is SYDVKM. This CDR3 is 13 amino acids long. Together with reference TRBV28 and TRBJ1-5, the CDR3 gives the full variable domain: DVKVTQSSRYLVKRTGEKVFLECVQDMDHENMFWYRQDPGLGLRLIYFSYDVKMKEKGDIPEGYSVSREKKERFSLILESASTNQTSMYLCASTHRFHQPQHFGDGTRLSIL.

The chain couples TRBV9 to TRBJ2-3, with D maybe TRBD1 (6 bases). Trimming cost V 8 bases and J 2 bases, with 12 bases left between them. Germline V gene lookup returns CDR1 SGDLS and CDR2 YYNGEE. CDR3 size: 13 residues. The CDR3 sequence: CASGGQATDTQYF. CDR3 nucleotides: TGTGCCAGTGGGGGACAAGCCACAGATACGCAGTATTTT. Looking up the rest from reference TRBV9 and TRBJ2-3 gives the full variable domain: DSGVTQTPKHLITATGQRVTLRCSPRSGDLSVYWYQQSLDQGLQFLIQYYNGEERAKGNILERFSAQQFPDLHSELNLSSLELGDSALYFCASGGQATDTQYFGPGTRLTVL.

Points on this clonotype: The junction departs from the called germline gene at one end, perhaps through a read error. The rearrangement uses TRBV6-5 and TRBJ2-2; 7 nucleotides agree with TRBD1. The CDR3 totals 17 residues. CDR1 and CDR2 (germline): MNHEY, SVGAGI. The CDR3 loop reads CASSSPTTGTNAGELFF. DNA for the CDR3: TGTGCCAGCAGTTCCCCTACGACAGGGACGAACGCCGGGGAGCTGTTTTTT.

The rearrangement uses TRBV20-1 and TRBJ2-3; a weak D match, TRBD2 (6 bases). Germline CDR1 and CDR2: DFQATT and SNEGSKA (reference sequence). The CDR3 extends over 16 amino acids. Trimming took 4 bases from V and 3 from J, leaving 20 bases between them. The CDR3 region is CSANGWGEGSTDTQYF. For the CDR3, the DNA is TGCAGTGCTAATGGATGGGGGGAAGGATCGACAGATACGCAGTATTTT.

The rearrangement links TRBV7-3 to TRBJ1-3; the D is unclear. This CDR3 is built from 13 residues. CDR1 is SGHTA, CDR2 FQGTGA, per germline. Trimming left V 0 bases short and J 2 bases short, with 2 bases between. The CDR3 region has the DNA TGTGCCAGCAGCTTAACCGCTGGAAACACCATATATTTT. It translates to CASSLTAGNTIYF. Combining the CDR3 with reference TRBV7-3 and TRBJ1-3 gives the whole variable domain GAGVSQTPSNKVTEKGKYVELRCDPISGHTALYWYRQSLGQGPEFLIYFQGTGAADDSGLPNDRFFAVRPEGSVSTLKIQRTERGDSAVYLCASSLTAGNTIYFGEGSWLTVV.

This clonotype was seen ten or more times. V usage is TRBV2 and J usage is TRBJ2-7; the match to TRBD1 covers 10 bases. This CDR3 comprises 16 residues. Trimming at V came to 1 base and at J to 2 bases, leaving 5 bases not matched to a gene. Germline V lookup: CDR1 SNHLY, CDR2 FYNNEI. CDR3: CASSEVWTGGTYEQYF. The DNA for the CDR3 is TGTGCCAGCAGTGAAGTTTGGACAGGGGGGACCTACGAGCAGTACTTC.

This clonotype was found a few times. The chain uses TRBV7-2 and TRBJ2-3; D ambiguous. Trimming removed 1 base from V and 5 bases from J, with 13 bases in between. CDR1 SGHTA and CDR2 FQGNSA come from the germline V gene. CDR3 length equals 15 residues. The CDR3 coding sequence is TGTGCCAGCAGCTTAGACTACGCTGGGTTAGATACGCAGTATTTT. Its protein product is CASSLDYAGLDTQYF.

There are many counts of this clonotype. CDR3 region: CASSPTGNTYEQYF. The CDR3 DNA follows: TGTGCCAGCAGCCCTACCGGGAACACCTACGAGCAGTACTTC. The genes are TRBV7-3 and TRBJ2-7; tentative D call: TRBD2 (5 bases). CDR1 and CDR2 from the germline V gene are SGHTA and FQGTGA. This CDR3 has 14 amino acids. Trimming took off 5 bases at V and 2 bases at J, with 13 bases between the two ends.

The table lists this clonotype with many counts. The chain recombines TRBV19 with TRBJ2-2; D possibly uses TRBD1 or TRBD2 (5 bases each). Trimming stripped 5 bases from V and 2 bases from J, with 15 bases between. Germline V gene data show CDR1 as LNHDA and CDR2 as SQIVND (reference sequence). CDR3 length: 16 residues. The CDR3 DNA is TGTGCCAGTAGTGGAGAGGGACGGCTCAACACCGGGGAGCTGTTTTTT. Amino acids: CASSGEGRLNTGELFF.

This clonotype is labeled medium-sized. The chain recombines TRBV27 with TRBJ2-7; D ambiguous. Germline V gives CDR1 MNHEY, CDR2 SMNVEV (reference sequence). CDR3 length: 14 amino acids. V was shortened by 2 bases and J by 5 bases, with 13 bases between the two germline ends. The CDR3: CASSLRSGSDEQYF. The CDR3 DNA reads as TGTGCCAGCAGTTTAAGGTCTGGAAGCGACGAGCAGTACTTC.

This clonotype has ten or more counts. The chain joins TRBV9 to TRBJ2-1; either TRBD1 or TRBD2 may supply D (5 bases each). CDR3 length: 13 amino acids. Germline-derived CDR1 and CDR2 are SGDLS and YYNGEE. The V end was cut by 0 bases, the J end by 8 bases, with 9 bases between. This chain's CDR3 is CASSVGVGDEQFF. The CDR3 DNA sequence: TGTGCCAGCAGCGTAGGAGTGGGGGATGAGCAGTTCTTC.

The sample holds a few counts of this clonotype. The V gene is TRBV28, the J gene TRBJ2-1, with 9 bases fitting TRBD2. This CDR3 region has 14 residues. V trimming: 7 bases; J trimming: 6 bases; junction bases outside the gene matches: 7. The germline gives CDR1 MDHEN, CDR2 SYDVKM. CDR3 coding DNA: TGTGCCAGCAAAAGCGGGGGGTCCGGCAATGAGCAGTTCTTC. Amino acids: CASKSGGSGNEQFF.